This record concerns one T cell receptor beta chain sequence. Original data processing: Counts of nucleated cells, estimated from reference gene primer amplification, were obtained. Method: immunoSEQ multiplex PCR; TCRdb's copy keeps in-frame clones and lacks some. For V, J and clone size, that table is used; D and trimming come from the DNA. The repertoire holds about 120,000 clones, with over 70% as singletons. The CDR3 totals 14 residues. Trimming cost V 1 base and J 4 bases, with 13 bases left between them. Germline loops: CDR1 SQVTM, CDR2 ANQGSEA. The entry originates in a study of blood T cell repertoires in COVID-19. Turning to the study itself: The study drew acute and convalescent COVID-19 samples from the United States, Italy and Spain. PBMCs, B-cell-depleted T cells, or T cells were the source of the cDNA or gDNA that made up the material.

The chain recombines TRBV29-1 with TRBJ1-1, with a weak D call TRBD1 (5 bases). The sequence came from a woman in her sixties or seventies with acute or convalescent COVID-19. Input material: peripheral blood. The CDR3 DNA follows: TGCAGCGTTGAAGCGGGACGGGAGGGCACTGAAGCTTTCTTT. It codes for CSVEAGREGTEAFF.